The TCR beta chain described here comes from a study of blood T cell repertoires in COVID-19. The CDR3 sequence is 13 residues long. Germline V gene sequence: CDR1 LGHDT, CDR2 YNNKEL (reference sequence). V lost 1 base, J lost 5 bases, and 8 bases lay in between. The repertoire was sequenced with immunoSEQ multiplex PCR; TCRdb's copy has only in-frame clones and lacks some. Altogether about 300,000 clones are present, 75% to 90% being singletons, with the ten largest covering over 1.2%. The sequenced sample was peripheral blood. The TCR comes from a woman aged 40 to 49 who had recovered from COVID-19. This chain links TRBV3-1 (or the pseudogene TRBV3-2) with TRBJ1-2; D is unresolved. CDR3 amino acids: CASSQVPGYGYTF. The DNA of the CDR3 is TGTGCCAGCAGCCAAGTGCCAGGATATGGCTACACCTTC.